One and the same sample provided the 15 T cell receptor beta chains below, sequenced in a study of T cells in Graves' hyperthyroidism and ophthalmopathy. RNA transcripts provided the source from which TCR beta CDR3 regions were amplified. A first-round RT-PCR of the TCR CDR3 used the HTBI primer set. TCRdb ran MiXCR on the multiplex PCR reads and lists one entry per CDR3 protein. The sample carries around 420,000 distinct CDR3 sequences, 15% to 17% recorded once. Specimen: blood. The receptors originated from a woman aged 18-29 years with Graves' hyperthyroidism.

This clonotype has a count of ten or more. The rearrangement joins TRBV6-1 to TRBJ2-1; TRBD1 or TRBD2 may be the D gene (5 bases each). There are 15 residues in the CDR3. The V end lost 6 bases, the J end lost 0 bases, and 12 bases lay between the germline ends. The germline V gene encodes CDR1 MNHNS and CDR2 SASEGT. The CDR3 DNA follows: TGTGCCAGCAGCCGGGACCAAGTCTCCTACAATGAGCAGTTCTTC. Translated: CASSRDQVSYNEQFF.

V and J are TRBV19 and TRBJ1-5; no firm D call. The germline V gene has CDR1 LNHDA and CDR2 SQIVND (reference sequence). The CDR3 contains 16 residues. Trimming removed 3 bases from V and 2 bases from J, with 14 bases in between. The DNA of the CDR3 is TGTGCCAGTAGTATCAATACGGGGTTGGGCAATCAGCCCCAGCATTTT. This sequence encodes CASSINTGLGNQPQHF.

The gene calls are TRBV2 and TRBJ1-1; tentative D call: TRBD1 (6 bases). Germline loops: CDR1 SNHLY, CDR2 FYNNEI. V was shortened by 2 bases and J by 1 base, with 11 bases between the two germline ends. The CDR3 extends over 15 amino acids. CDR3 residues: CASSEQGHKNTEAFF. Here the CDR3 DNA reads TGTGCCAGCAGTGAACAGGGACACAAGAACACTGAAGCTTTCTTT.

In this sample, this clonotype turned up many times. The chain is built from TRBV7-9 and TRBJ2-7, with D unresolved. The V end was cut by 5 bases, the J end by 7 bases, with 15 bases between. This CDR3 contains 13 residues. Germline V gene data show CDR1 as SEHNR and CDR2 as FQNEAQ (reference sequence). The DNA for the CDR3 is TGTGCCAGCAGCCCGGGCTCTCGCGGTGAGCAGTACTTC. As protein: CASSPGSRGEQYF. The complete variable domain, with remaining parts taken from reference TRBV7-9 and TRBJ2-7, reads DTGVSQNPRHKITKRGQNVTFRCDPISEHNRLYWYRQTLGQGPEFLTYFQNEAQLEKSRLLSDRFSAERPKGSFSTLEIQRTEQGDSAMYLCASSPGSRGEQYFGPGTRLTVT.

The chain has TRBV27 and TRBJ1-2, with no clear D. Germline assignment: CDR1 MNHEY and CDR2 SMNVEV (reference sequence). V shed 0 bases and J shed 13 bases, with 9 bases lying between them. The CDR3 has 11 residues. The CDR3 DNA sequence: TGTGCCAGCAGTTTATCAAAGGCCTTCACCTTC. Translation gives CASSLSKAFTF.

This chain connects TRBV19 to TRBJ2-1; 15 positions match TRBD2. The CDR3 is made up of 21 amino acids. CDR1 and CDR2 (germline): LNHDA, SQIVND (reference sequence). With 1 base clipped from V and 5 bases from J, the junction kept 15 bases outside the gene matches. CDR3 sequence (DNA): TGTGCCAGTAGTATAGGGCAGTTAGGACTAGCGGGGGGGCCGTGGCACAATGAGCAGTTCTTC. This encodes CASSIGQLGLAGGPWHNEQFF.

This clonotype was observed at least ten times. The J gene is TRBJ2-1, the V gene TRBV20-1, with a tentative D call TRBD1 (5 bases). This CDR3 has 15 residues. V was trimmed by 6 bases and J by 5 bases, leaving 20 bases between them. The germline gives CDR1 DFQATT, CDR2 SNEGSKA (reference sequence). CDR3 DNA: TGCAGTGCCGACTCCCCTCTGGGGCAGAACAATGAGCAGTTCTTC. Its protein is CSADSPLGQNNEQFF.

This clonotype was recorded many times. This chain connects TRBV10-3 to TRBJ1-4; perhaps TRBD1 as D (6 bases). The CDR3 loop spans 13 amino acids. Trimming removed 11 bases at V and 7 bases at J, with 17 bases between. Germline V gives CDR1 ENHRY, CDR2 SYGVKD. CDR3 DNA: TGTGCCGCGGGAAGGGAAGGGGGTGAAAAACTGTTTTTT. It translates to CAAGREGGEKLFF.

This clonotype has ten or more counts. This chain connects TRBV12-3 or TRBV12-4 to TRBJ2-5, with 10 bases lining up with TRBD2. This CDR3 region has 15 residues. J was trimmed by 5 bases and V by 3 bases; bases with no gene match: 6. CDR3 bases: TGTGCCAGCAGTTTTCGGCTAGCGGGGGCGGAGACCCAGTACTTC. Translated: CASSFRLAGAETQYF.

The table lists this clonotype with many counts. CDR3 nucleotide sequence: TGTGCCTGGAGCCCGGGGGCCCATCAGCCCCAGCATTTT. This gives the protein CAWSPGAHQPQHF. This chain links TRBV30 with TRBJ1-5; D is possibly TRBD1 (6 bases). Per the germline V gene, CDR1 is GTSNPN and CDR2 is SVGIG (reference sequence). V lost 3 bases to trimming and J lost 5 bases, with 11 bases between them. The CDR3 sequence is 13 residues long.

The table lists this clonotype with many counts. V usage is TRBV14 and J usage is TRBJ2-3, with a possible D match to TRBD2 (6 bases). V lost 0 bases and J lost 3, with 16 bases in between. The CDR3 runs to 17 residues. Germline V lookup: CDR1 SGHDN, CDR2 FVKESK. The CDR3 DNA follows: TGTGCCAGCAGCCAAGAGATGAGACTAGAGGGAACAGATACGCAGTATTTT. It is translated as CASSQEMRLEGTDTQYF.

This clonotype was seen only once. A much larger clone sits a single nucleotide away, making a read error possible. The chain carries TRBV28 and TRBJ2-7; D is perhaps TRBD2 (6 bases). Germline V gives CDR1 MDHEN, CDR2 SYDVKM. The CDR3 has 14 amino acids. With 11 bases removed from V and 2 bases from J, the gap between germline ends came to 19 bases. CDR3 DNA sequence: TGTGCCTCCTTGGGCGGGGCCAGGGCCTACGAGCAGTACTTC. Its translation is CASLGGARAYEQYF. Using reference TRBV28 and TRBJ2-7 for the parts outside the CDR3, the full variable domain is DVKVTQSSRYLVKRTGEKVFLECVQDMDHENMFWYRQDPGLGLRLIYFSYDVKMKEKGDIPEGYSVSREKKERFSLILESASTNQTSMYLCASLGGARAYEQYFGPGTRLTVT.

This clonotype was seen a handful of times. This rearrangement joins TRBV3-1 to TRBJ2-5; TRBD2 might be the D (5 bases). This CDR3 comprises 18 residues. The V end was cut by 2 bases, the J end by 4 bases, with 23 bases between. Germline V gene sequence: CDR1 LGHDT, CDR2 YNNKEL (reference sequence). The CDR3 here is CASSQTARASDEGETQYF. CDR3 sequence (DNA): TGTGCCAGCAGCCAAACGGCGCGGGCCAGCGACGAGGGAGAGACCCAGTACTTC.

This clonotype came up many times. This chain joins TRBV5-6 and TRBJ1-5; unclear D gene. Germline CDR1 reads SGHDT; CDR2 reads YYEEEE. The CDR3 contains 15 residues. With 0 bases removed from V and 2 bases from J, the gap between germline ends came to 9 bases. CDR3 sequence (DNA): TGTGCCAGCAGCTTGGGGGGATTGGGCAATCAGCCCCAGCATTTT. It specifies CASSLGGLGNQPQHF.

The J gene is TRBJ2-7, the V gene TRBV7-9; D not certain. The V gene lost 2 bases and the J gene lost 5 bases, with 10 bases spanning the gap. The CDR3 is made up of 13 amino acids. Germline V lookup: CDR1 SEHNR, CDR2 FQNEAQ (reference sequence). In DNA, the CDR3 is TGTGCCAGCAGCTTAATTGGAATCGACGAGCAGTACTTC. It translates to CASSLIGIDEQYF.